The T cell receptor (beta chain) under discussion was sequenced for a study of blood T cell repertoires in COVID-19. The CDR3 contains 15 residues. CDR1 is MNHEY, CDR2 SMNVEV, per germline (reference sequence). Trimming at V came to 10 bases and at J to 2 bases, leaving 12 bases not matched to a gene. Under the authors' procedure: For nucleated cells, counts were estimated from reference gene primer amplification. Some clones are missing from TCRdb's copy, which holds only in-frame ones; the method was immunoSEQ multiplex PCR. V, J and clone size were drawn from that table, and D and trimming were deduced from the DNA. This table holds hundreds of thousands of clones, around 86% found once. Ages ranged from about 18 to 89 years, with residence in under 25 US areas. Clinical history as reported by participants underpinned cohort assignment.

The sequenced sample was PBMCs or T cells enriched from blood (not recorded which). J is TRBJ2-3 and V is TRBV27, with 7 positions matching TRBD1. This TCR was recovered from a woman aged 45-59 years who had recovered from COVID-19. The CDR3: CATKGGGTNTDTQYF. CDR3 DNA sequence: TGTGCCACCAAAGGGGGCGGAACAAACACAGATACGCAGTATTTT.